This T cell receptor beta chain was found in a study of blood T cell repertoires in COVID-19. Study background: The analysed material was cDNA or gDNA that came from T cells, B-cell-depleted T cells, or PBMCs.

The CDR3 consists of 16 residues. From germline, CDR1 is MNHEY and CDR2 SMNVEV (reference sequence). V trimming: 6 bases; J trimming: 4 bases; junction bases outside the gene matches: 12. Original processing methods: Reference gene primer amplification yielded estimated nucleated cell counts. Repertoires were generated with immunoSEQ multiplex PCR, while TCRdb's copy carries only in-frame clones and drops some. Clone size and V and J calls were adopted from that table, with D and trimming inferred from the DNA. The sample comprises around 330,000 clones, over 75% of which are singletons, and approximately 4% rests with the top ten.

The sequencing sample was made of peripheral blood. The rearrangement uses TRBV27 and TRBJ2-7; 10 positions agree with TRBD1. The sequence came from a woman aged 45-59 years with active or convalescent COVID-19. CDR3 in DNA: TGTGCCAGCAGCCGCCCAACGACAGGGGGCTTGTACGAGCAGTACTTC. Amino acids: CASSRPTTGGLYEQYF.